The 10 T cell receptor beta chains listed next were all sequenced from one sample in a study of OX40 agonist ivuxolimab in advanced cancers. TCRdb's copy holds only in-frame clones and misses some; the assay was immunoSEQ multiplex PCR. This table holds about 100,000 clones, about 84% found once. Sequenced material: CD4+ or CD8+ T cells sorted from blood, taken in a trial of the OX40 agonist ivuxolimab. The receptors were sampled from an adult with an advanced solid tumor such as melanoma, head and neck, liver or kidney cancer.

V and J are TRBV11-3 and TRBJ2-7, with a possible D match to TRBD2 (6 bases). The CDR3 runs 15 residues. Germline V gene data show CDR1 as SGHNT and CDR2 as YENEEA. V lost 5 bases and J lost 1, with 15 bases in between. The CDR3 DNA sequence: TGTGCCAGCAGCGGTGGCCCGGGGGAGTCCTACGAGCAGTACTTC. As protein: CASSGGPGESYEQYF.

The rearrangement uses TRBV19 and TRBJ2-3, with TRBD2 matching over 8 bases. CDR3 length equals 15 residues. The germline CDR1 and CDR2 sequences are LNHDA and SQIVND (reference sequence). V trimming: 5 bases; J trimming: 3 bases; junction bases outside the gene matches: 7. DNA of the CDR3: TGTGCCAGTAGTTGGGCGGGGGGCTCGACAGATACGCAGTATTTT. It translates to CASSWAGGSTDTQYF.

The gene calls are TRBV9 and TRBJ2-5; weak D call: TRBD2 (5 bases). The V gene lost 3 bases and the J gene lost 5 bases, with 14 bases spanning the gap. Germline V CDR1 and CDR2: SGDLS, YYNGEE. The CDR3 covers 14 residues. DNA of the CDR3: TGTGCCAGCAGCGCGTCACTAGGGTGGGAGACCCAGTACTTC. The encoded protein is CASSASLGWETQYF.

The chain couples TRBV12-5 to TRBJ2-1; the match to TRBD2 covers 11 bases. V lost 4 bases and J lost 4; bases outside the gene matches: 6. Germline loops: CDR1 LGHNT, CDR2 FRNRAP. CDR3 length: 16 amino acids. This CDR3 is CASGSSLAGGYNEQFF. CDR3 coding DNA: TGTGCTAGTGGTTCCTCTCTAGCGGGAGGATACAATGAGCAGTTCTTC. Looking up the rest from reference TRBV12-5 and TRBJ2-1 gives the full variable domain: DARVTQTPRHKVTEMGQEVTMRCQPILGHNTVFWYRQTMMQGLELLAYFRNRAPLDDSGMPKDRFSAEMPDATLATLKIQPSEPRDSAVYFCASGSSLAGGYNEQFFGPGTRLTVL.

The rearrangement joins TRBV5-4 to TRBJ2-1; 7 bases align to TRBD1. The germline gives CDR1 SGHNT, CDR2 YYREEE (reference sequence). CDR3 length equals 14 residues. Trimming removed 4 bases from V and 2 bases from J; junction bases left unmatched: 3. In DNA form, the CDR3 reads TGTGCCAGCAGCCTAGACAGGGCCTACAATGAGCAGTTCTTC. Translation gives CASSLDRAYNEQFF.

The chain uses TRBV10-3 and TRBJ2-5; D call uncertain. The CDR3 consists of 12 residues. In germline, CDR1 is ENHRY, CDR2 SYGVKD. V lost 10 bases, J lost 2 bases, and 11 bases lay in between. DNA for the CDR3: TGTGCCAGCGGAAGCCCACAAGAGACCCAGTACTTC. Its translation: CASGSPQETQYF.

The chain uses TRBV5-5 and TRBJ1-6; tentative D call: TRBD1 (6 bases). CDR1 and CDR2 from the germline V gene are SGHKS and YYEKEE (reference sequence). The CDR3 consists of 15 residues. V was clipped by 4 bases and J by 5 bases, with 13 bases between them. CDR3 DNA: TGTGCCAGCAGCCCTGGGACATCGGATAATTCACCCCTCCACTTT. Translation: CASSPGTSDNSPLHF.

The J gene is TRBJ2-1, the V gene TRBV11-3, with 9 bases matching TRBD2. Trimming took 4 bases from V and 7 from J; bases not matched to a gene: 5. This CDR3 comprises 14 residues. The V gene's germline CDR1 is SGHNT and CDR2 YENEEA. In DNA, the CDR3 is TGTGCCAGCAGCTCGGGACTAGCCGGGAATGAGCAGTTCTTC. Amino acid sequence: CASSSGLAGNEQFF.

The V gene is TRBV7-2, the J gene TRBJ1-1; possible D gene TRBD1, 6 bases. CDR3 size: 16 residues. Germline lookup yields CDR1 SGHTA and CDR2 FQGNSA. Trimming removed 2 bases from V and 4 bases from J, with 17 bases in between. The CDR3 nucleotides are TGTGCCAGCAGCTTATTTGGTCTTCACAGGGCCACTGAAGCTTTCTTT. Its protein is CASSLFGLHRATEAFF.

V usage is TRBV19 and J usage is TRBJ2-1; D is perhaps TRBD2 (6 bases). The germline V gene encodes CDR1 LNHDA and CDR2 SQIVND (reference sequence). Trimming removed 2 bases at V and 8 bases at J, with 10 bases between. The CDR3 loop spans 13 amino acids. The CDR3 DNA is TGTGCCAGTAGTATATTCGGCGGGGATGAGCAGTTCTTC. It codes for CASSIFGGDEQFF. The whole variable domain, remainder taken from reference TRBV19 and TRBJ2-1, is DGGITQSPKYLFRKEGQNVTLSCEQNLNHDAMYWYRQDPGQGLRLIYYSQIVNDFQKGDIAEGYSVSREKKESFPLTVTSAQKNPTAFYLCASSIFGGDEQFFGPGTRLTVL.